This entry features one T cell receptor (beta chain) sequence. Its specificity is unknown. V lost 1 base, J lost 4 bases, and 17 bases lay in between. Per germline, CDR1 SGHAT and CDR2 FQNNGV. The CDR3 has 17 amino acids. Individual cDNA molecules carried attached unique molecular identifiers. A single record per CDR3 protein comes from TCRdb applying MiXCR to the 5' RACE reads. Of approximately 70,000 distinct CDR3 sequences in the sample, less than 15% are singletons; the top ten hold 4% to 5.5%. This specimen comes from a study of early T cells in non-severe SARS-CoV-2 infection. As for the study in general: Chains from this unsorted whole-blood bulk RNA could not be paired. Study results and caveats: Matching with VDJdb favored anti-spike CD8 responses (missing private and CD4 specificities).

Sequenced sample: whole blood. V is TRBV11-2 and J is TRBJ1-5; no definite D call. This sequence originates from an adult who was a healthcare worker with PCR-confirmed SARS-CoV-2 infection or an uninfected control (not recorded which). In DNA form, the CDR3 reads TGTGCCAGCAGCTTAGCGGTTGGACGCACCCAAAATCAGCCCCAGCATTTT. As protein: CASSLAVGRTQNQPQHF.